The 15 T cell receptor beta chains in this list originate from one sample, sequenced in a study of vaccination and CD4 T cells after COVID-19. The study sequenced cultured CD4+ T cell DNA using the Oncomine TCR Beta short-read assay. TCRdb re-called the PCR reads through MiXCR, storing one row per CDR3 protein. Here the sample spans tens of thousands of distinct CDR3 sequences, roughly 60% being singletons. These TCRs are of unknown antigen specificity. Specified treatment: approximately nine-day PBMC culture with coronavirus spike peptide pools or control peptides (ViraFEST assay). The sample comprised CD4+ T cells from blood, cultured in vitro. These receptors all stem from a human donor who had recovered from COVID-19.

The chain has TRBV6-2 or TRBV6-3 and TRBJ2-7; weak D call: TRBD1 (6 bases). Germline lookup yields CDR1 MNHEY and CDR2 SVGEGT. This CDR3 comprises 14 residues. Trimming removed 5 bases at V and 0 bases at J, with 11 bases between. For the CDR3, the DNA is TGTGCCAGCAGTAACGACAGGCGCTCCTACGAGCAGTACTTC. Protein product: CASSNDRRSYEQYF.

This chain links TRBV7-8 with TRBJ2-1; 7 nucleotides align to TRBD2. CDR3 size: 13 residues. The germline CDR1 and CDR2 sequences are SGHVS and FQNEAQ. The V and J ends lost 5 bases and 9 bases, in that order; junction bases with no gene match: 7. The CDR3 protein is CASSHRERGEQFF. CDR3 in DNA: TGTGCCAGCAGCCACCGGGAGCGGGGTGAGCAGTTCTTC. Using reference TRBV7-8 and TRBJ2-1 for the parts outside the CDR3, the full variable domain is GAGVSQSPRYKVAKRGQDVALRCDPISGHVSLFWYQQALGQGPEFLTYFQNEAQLDKSGLPSDRFFAERPEGSVSTLKIQRTQQEDSAVYLCASSHRERGEQFFGPGTRLTVL.

The CDR3 coding sequence is TGTGCCAGCAGCGACTCGGGGGGCCTGGACGAGCAGTACTTC. Its translation: CASSDSGGLDEQYF. The gene calls are TRBV9 and TRBJ2-7; perhaps TRBD2 as D (7 bases). Germline loops: CDR1 SGDLS, CDR2 YYNGEE. The CDR3 spans 14 residues. Trimming took off 3 bases at V and 5 bases at J, with 15 bases between the two ends. Full variable domain (rest looked up from reference TRBV9 and TRBJ2-7): DSGVTQTPKHLITATGQRVTLRCSPRSGDLSVYWYQQSLDQGLQFLIQYYNGEERAKGNILERFSAQQFPDLHSELNLSSLELGDSALYFCASSDSGGLDEQYFGPGTRLTVT.

This sequence joins TRBV4-2 and TRBJ2-5; D tentatively reads TRBD1 or TRBD2 (6 bases each). The germline V and J ends were trimmed by 1 base and 5 bases, with 20 bases remaining between them. Per germline, CDR1 LGHNA and CDR2 YNFKEQ. The CDR3 has 17 residues. The CDR3 DNA is TGTGCCAGCAGCCAAGGACATTCGGGACTTCAGGGGGAGACCCAGTACTTC. Translating it yields CASSQGHSGLQGETQYF.

V is TRBV12-3 or TRBV12-4 and J is TRBJ2-1; 8 nucleotides line up with TRBD2. J gave up 4 bases and V 6 bases, and 8 bases lay outside the gene matches. CDR3 length equals 15 residues. CDR3: CASSITSGGYNEQFF. CDR3 DNA: TGTGCCAGCAGCATTACTAGCGGCGGTTACAATGAGCAGTTCTTC.

The CDR3 region is CASSSPGRPHYGYTF. The CDR3 DNA sequence: TGTGCCAGCAGCTCACCTGGTAGACCCCACTATGGCTACACCTTC. V gene TRBV7-2 combines with J gene TRBJ1-2; D is ambiguous. The CDR3 spans 15 residues. V gave up 4 bases and J gave up 3 bases, with 15 bases separating them. Germline V gene sequence: CDR1 SGHTA, CDR2 FQGNSA.

This clonotype has a handful of counts. The chain links TRBV28 to TRBJ2-3; D is uncertain. This CDR3 is built from 12 residues. V shed 5 bases and J shed 3 bases, with 6 bases lying between them. CDR1 is MDHEN, CDR2 SYDVKM, per germline. CDR3 DNA: TGTGCCAGCAGTCGGATTACAGATACGCAGTATTTT. Its protein product is CASSRITDTQYF.

The chain links TRBV20-1 to TRBJ1-2; 8 bases agree with TRBD1. The CDR3 runs 16 residues. From germline, CDR1 is DFQATT and CDR2 SNEGSKA (reference sequence). J gave up 8 bases and V 0 bases, and 14 bases lay outside the gene matches. In DNA, the CDR3 is TGCAGTGCTAGAGAGGGACAGGCCCAAAGGTTGCGGGGCTACACCTTC. Translation: CSAREGQAQRLRGYTF.

The CDR3 reads CASSLDRSPGNTIYF. CDR3 in DNA: TGTGCCAGCAGTTTAGATAGAAGTCCTGGAAACACCATATATTTT. This chain links TRBV27 with TRBJ1-3; unclear D gene. The CDR3 contains 15 residues. The germline V and J ends were trimmed by 2 bases and 2 bases, with 10 bases remaining between them. Germline loops: CDR1 MNHEY, CDR2 SMNVEV (reference sequence).

The rearrangement joins TRBV15 to TRBJ1-2, with D perhaps matching TRBD1 (6 bases). V lost 5 bases, J lost 4 bases, and 20 bases lay in between. There are 16 residues in the CDR3. The V gene's germline CDR1 is LNHNV and CDR2 YYDKDF (reference sequence). The CDR3 is CATSRKEKGGGYGYTF. The CDR3 nucleotides are TGTGCCACCAGCCGCAAAGAGAAGGGAGGGGGCTATGGCTACACCTTC.

The chain is built from TRBV27 and TRBJ1-5; a weak D match, TRBD1 (5 bases). CDR3 length equals 17 residues. V shed 5 bases and J shed 9 bases, with 26 bases lying between them. Germline CDR1 MNHEY, CDR2 SMNVEV (reference sequence). Here the CDR3 reads CASSPPVVQGGRGPQHF. In DNA, the CDR3 is TGTGCCAGCAGTCCCCCAGTCGTCCAGGGAGGACGAGGGCCCCAGCATTTT.

The V gene is TRBV7-2, the J gene TRBJ1-3, with 8 bases that match TRBD1. CDR1 and CDR2 (germline): SGHTA, FQGNSA. Trimming cost V 1 base and J 0 bases; bases outside gene matches: 5. The CDR3 has 17 residues. The CDR3 loop is CASSLGGTGGSGNTIYF. As DNA, the CDR3 is TGTGCCAGCAGCTTAGGGGGTACAGGGGGCTCTGGAAACACCATATATTTT.

The rearrangement links TRBV5-1 to TRBJ2-7; 10 nucleotides line up with TRBD1. CDR1 and CDR2 (germline): SGHRS, YFSETQ. The CDR3 contains 15 residues. V lost 3 bases and J lost 2; bases outside the gene matches: 5. CDR3 bases: TGCGCCAGCAGCTATGGGACAGGGGTCACCTACGAGCAGTACTTC. Translation: CASSYGTGVTYEQYF.

The sample holds one count of this clonotype. V gene TRBV20-1 combines with J gene TRBJ1-5; possibly TRBD1 for D (5 bases). This CDR3 is built from 13 residues. Trimming removed 2 bases at V and 4 bases at J, with 9 bases between. Germline V CDR1 and CDR2: DFQATT, SNEGSKA (reference sequence). CDR3 protein: CSARPGGNQPQHF. As DNA, the CDR3 is TGCAGTGCTAGACCGGGGGGAAATCAGCCCCAGCATTTT.

The genes are TRBV20-1 and TRBJ2-2, with 9 bases fitting TRBD1. Trimming at V came to 2 bases and at J to 7 bases, leaving 5 bases not matched to a gene. The germline gives CDR1 DFQATT, CDR2 SNEGSKA (reference sequence). The CDR3 totals 14 residues. The CDR3 sequence: CSARRDRVDGELFF. The CDR3 coding sequence is TGCAGTGCTAGACGGGACAGGGTGGACGGGGAGCTGTTTTTT.